The 11 T cell receptor beta chains below all came from one sample that was sequenced in a study of CD8+CD57+ T cells in acquired aplastic anemia. TCR beta VDJ and CDR3 profiling used genomic DNA as template. Each CDR3 protein gets one entry after TCRdb re-called the reads with MiXCR. The sample holds around 200,000 distinct CDR3 sequences, roughly 50% seen once. CD8+CD57+ cell expansion, shown by flow cytometry, had occurred in the patients selected for sequencing. Sequencing was carried out using sorted CD4+, CD8+, or CD8+CD57+ T cells (not recorded which) from PBMCs. The receptors come from a human donor with aplastic anemia.

This chain links TRBV2 with TRBJ2-5; the D gene is possibly TRBD2 (6 bases). Germline V gene data show CDR1 as SNHLY and CDR2 as FYNNEI. This CDR3 spans 13 amino acids. Trimming took off 6 bases at V and 5 bases at J, with 13 bases between the two ends. The CDR3 sequence: CASSDGGVETQYF. The CDR3 DNA is TGTGCCAGCAGCGACGGGGGAGTCGAGACCCAGTACTTC.

Written as DNA, the CDR3 is TGTGCCAGCGGCTTTCTGGGCGGGGTAGCCGGGGAGCTGTTTTTT. The encoded protein is CASGFLGGVAGELFF. The chain links TRBV27 to TRBJ2-2, with D perhaps TRBD2 (6 bases). Germline V gives CDR1 MNHEY, CDR2 SMNVEV (reference sequence). CDR3 length equals 15 residues. V was trimmed by 8 bases and J by 6 bases, leaving 19 bases between them.

This clonotype has a handful of counts. The chain joins TRBV2 to TRBJ2-7; possibly TRBD2 for D (6 bases). The CDR3 sequence is 12 residues long. The germline CDR1 and CDR2 sequences are SNHLY and FYNNEI. V gave up 2 bases and J gave up 4 bases, with 6 bases separating them. CDR3 protein: CASSEREYEQYF. In nucleotides, the CDR3 is TGTGCCAGCAGTGAACGGGAGTACGAGCAGTACTTC.

In its sample, this clonotype was seen many times. The gene calls are TRBV15 and TRBJ1-6, with TRBD1 identical over 9 bases. Germline V gene data show CDR1 as LNHNV and CDR2 as YYDKDF (reference sequence). The CDR3 length is 16 residues. V gave up 5 bases and J gave up 5 bases; unmatched junction bases: 7. The CDR3 loop reads CATSGQQGADNSPLHF. The CDR3 DNA follows: TGTGCCACCAGCGGGCAACAGGGGGCGGATAATTCACCCCTCCACTTT.

The chain is built from TRBV29-1 and TRBJ2-7; D possibly matches TRBD1 or TRBD2 (6 bases each). The V and J ends lost 5 bases and 0 bases respectively, with 11 bases between them. CDR1 SQVTM and CDR2 ANQGSEA come from the germline V gene. CDR3 length equals 13 residues. The CDR3 coding sequence is TGCAGCGTTAAGGGGGGCAACTCCTACGAGCAGTACTTC. Protein product: CSVKGGNSYEQYF.

In this sample, this clonotype turned up many times. The rearrangement links TRBV19 to TRBJ2-2, with D tentatively TRBD1 (7 bases). The CDR3 has 15 residues. V was pared by 3 bases and J by 7 bases, with 15 bases between. Germline CDR1 LNHDA, CDR2 SQIVND (reference sequence). CDR3 in amino acids: CASSIRGTVNGELFF. The CDR3 bases are TGTGCCAGTAGTATCCGCGGGACAGTAAACGGGGAGCTGTTTTTT. Full variable domain (rest looked up from reference TRBV19 and TRBJ2-2): DGGITQSPKYLFRKEGQNVTLSCEQNLNHDAMYWYRQDPGQGLRLIYYSQIVNDFQKGDIAEGYSVSREKKESFPLTVTSAQKNPTAFYLCASSIRGTVNGELFFGEGSRLTVL.

This clonotype has a count of ten or more. V is TRBV12-3 or TRBV12-4 and J is TRBJ1-6, with 9 bases aligning to TRBD1. Germline trimming cut 7 bases from V and 7 bases from J; bases unmatched to any gene: 8. This CDR3 is 15 amino acids long. CDR3 DNA: TGTGCCAGCACTCTAGGGACAGGGCTGAATTCACCCCTCCACTTT. This translates into CASTLGTGLNSPLHF.

This clonotype was counted at least ten times. This sequence joins TRBV20-1 and TRBJ2-7, with a possible D match to TRBD1 (5 bases). The CDR3 covers 15 residues. V gave up 1 base and J gave up 6 bases, with 19 bases separating them. Germline assignment: CDR1 DFQATT and CDR2 SNEGSKA (reference sequence). The CDR3 DNA reads as TGCAGTGCTAGAGTTTTCTTGGACACGTACTCCGAGCAGTACTTC. This encodes CSARVFLDTYSEQYF.

Ten or more counts support this clonotype. The J gene is TRBJ1-1, the V gene TRBV20-1; weak D call: TRBD1 (6 bases). The V end lost 3 bases, the J end lost 0 bases, and 14 bases lay between the germline ends. Germline CDR1 DFQATT, CDR2 SNEGSKA (reference sequence). The CDR3 is 15 residues long. Here the CDR3 reads CSASGGGALNTEAFF. The CDR3 DNA sequence: TGCAGTGCTAGTGGCGGGGGGGCGTTGAACACTGAAGCTTTCTTT.

V and J are TRBV15 and TRBJ1-1; D is ambiguous. The CDR3 has 15 amino acids. V dropped 1 base and J dropped 5 bases, with 14 bases sitting between them. Germline loops: CDR1 LNHNV, CDR2 YYDKDF (reference sequence). DNA of the CDR3: TGTGCCACCAGCAGAGTTGATGGGGATTGGACTGAAGCTTTCTTT. Encoded protein: CATSRVDGDWTEAFF.

CDR3 sequence reads: CSAPRGFEQYF. As DNA, the CDR3 is TGCAGTGCCCCGAGGGGATTCGAGCAGTACTTC. The chain couples TRBV20-1 to TRBJ2-7, with D perhaps being TRBD1 or TRBD2 (5 bases each). Germline CDR1 DFQATT, CDR2 SNEGSKA (reference sequence). V was clipped by 6 bases and J by 6 bases, with 12 bases between them. The CDR3 covers 11 residues.